One T cell receptor (beta chain) is described in this entry. The antigen is undetermined. These data originate in a study of graft-versus-host responses after intestinal transplantation. Produced via immunoSEQ multiplex PCR; TCRdb's table is partial and in-frame only. The data contain approximately 33,000 clones, approximately 80% of them singletons. Specimen: unstimulated CD8+ T cells sorted from spleen or lymph node cells, collected before intestinal transplant. The receptor comes from a human donor who received an intestinal transplant.

CDR3 region: CASSQGQGPYGYTF. The CDR3 nucleotides read TGCGCCAGCAGCCAAGGACAGGGACCGTATGGCTACACCTTC. The gene calls are TRBV4-1 and TRBJ1-2, with TRBD1 matching over 7 bases. Per germline, CDR1 MGHRA and CDR2 YSYEKL. The CDR3 is 14 amino acids. The V gene end was trimmed by 1 base and the J gene end by 5 bases; junction bases not matched to a gene: 4.